This T cell receptor (beta chain) was documented in a study of CD8 T cells in Susac syndrome. Notes on the study in general: The study acknowledged a relatively small number of individuals in its TCR sequencing and HLA analysis.

A remark on this clonotype: The antigen remains unidentified.

Random hexamers were used to reverse transcribe an amount of about 0.5 to 1 ug RNA. TCRdb redid the calling of the immunoSEQ multiplex PCR reads with MiXCR, one entry per CDR3 protein. The data contain under 200,000 distinct CDR3 sequences, approximately 95% of them singletons. Trimming cost V 3 bases and J 6 bases, with 6 bases left between them. The CDR3 extends over 12 amino acids. The germline V gene has CDR1 SGDLS and CDR2 YYNGEE. Sequencing of TCR beta was performed on blood CD8+ T cells and on blood CD4+ T cells. This receptor was obtained from a human donor with multiple sclerosis. Material for sequencing was CD8+ T cells from PBMCs. The chain has TRBV9 and TRBJ2-2; no reliable D call. The CDR3 DNA sequence: TGTGCCAGCAGCGCGAGTTCCGGGGAGCTGTTTTTT. This codes for CASSASSGELFF.